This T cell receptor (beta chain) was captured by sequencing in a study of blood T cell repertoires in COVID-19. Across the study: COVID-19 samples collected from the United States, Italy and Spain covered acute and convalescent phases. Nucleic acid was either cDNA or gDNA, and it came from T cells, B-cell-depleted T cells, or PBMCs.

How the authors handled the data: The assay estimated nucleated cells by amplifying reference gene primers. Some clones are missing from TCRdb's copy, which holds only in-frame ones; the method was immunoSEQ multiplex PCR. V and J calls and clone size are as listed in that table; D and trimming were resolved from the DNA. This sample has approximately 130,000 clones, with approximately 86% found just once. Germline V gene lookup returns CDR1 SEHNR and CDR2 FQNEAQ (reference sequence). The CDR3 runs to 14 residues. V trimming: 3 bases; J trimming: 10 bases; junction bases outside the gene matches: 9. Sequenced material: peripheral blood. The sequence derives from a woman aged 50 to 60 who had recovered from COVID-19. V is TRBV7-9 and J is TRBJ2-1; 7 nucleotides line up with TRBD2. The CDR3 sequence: CASSFTGLRLEQFF. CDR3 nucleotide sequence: TGTGCCAGCAGCTTTACGGGACTACGCCTAGAGCAGTTCTTC. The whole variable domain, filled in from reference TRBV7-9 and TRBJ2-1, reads DTGVSQNPRHKITKRGQNVTFRCDPISEHNRLYWYRQTLGQGPEFLTYFQNEAQLEKSRLLSDRFSAERPKGSFSTLEIQRTEQGDSAMYLCASSFTGLRLEQFFGPGTRLTVL.